This entry lists 29 T cell receptor beta chains sequenced from one sample in a study of blood T cells in healthy people across ages. A second PCR of 7 to 11 cycles used a sample-barcoded 5' primer and a J-beta primer mix. TCRdb reanalysed the 5' RACE reads using MiXCR and keeps one entry per CDR3 protein. The sample records 1 million or so distinct CDR3 sequences, about 23% being singletons. These data are also associated with another study on T cells of mothers and their children.

Input material: blood. The receptors were sampled from a girl aged 2-10 years in good health.

The chain links TRBV29-1 to TRBJ2-5, with TRBD2 as a possible D gene (5 bases). With 4 bases removed from V and 1 base from J, the gap between germline ends came to 19 bases. The germline gives CDR1 SQVTM, CDR2 ANQGSEA. The CDR3 runs 16 residues. The CDR3 DNA reads as TGCAGCGTTGTGGGTAGTAGGCGGGTGCGCCAAGAGACCCAGTACTTC. This encodes CSVVGSRRVRQETQYF.

The V call is TRBV18, the J call TRBJ2-5; 15 nucleotides agree with TRBD2. The J segment lost 4 bases and the V segment lost 1 base, leaving 16 bases of the junction unmatched. The length of the CDR3 is 21 residues. CDR1 is KGHSH and CDR2 is LQKENI in the germline V gene. For the CDR3, the DNA is TGTGCCAGCTCACCACGTCGCCCCGGACTAGCGGGGGGGCAGGGACGAGAGACCCAGTACTTC. Translation: CASSPRRPGLAGGQGRETQYF.

This clonotype was seen a few times. The chain employs TRBV24-1 and TRBJ2-6, with a tentative D call TRBD1 (5 bases). Germline assignment: CDR1 KGHDR and CDR2 SFDVKD. V was clipped by 10 bases and J by 0 bases, with 9 bases between them. This CDR3 comprises 14 residues. The CDR3 DNA reads TGTGCCACAGGGGTAAGCTCTGGGGCCAACGTCCTGACTTTC. Translation gives CATGVSSGANVLTF.

The gene calls are TRBV3-1 and TRBJ1-2; D call uncertain. Trimming shortened V by 0 bases and J by 7 bases, and 18 bases separated the two germline ends. The CDR3 has 16 amino acids. The germline gives CDR1 LGHDT, CDR2 YNNKEL (reference sequence). CDR3 bases: TGTGCCAGCAGCCAAGAAGTCGGAAACACGCCTGGTGGCTACACCTTC. It codes for CASSQEVGNTPGGYTF.

A note on this clonotype: A read error may produce the germline difference seen at one junction end. The chain has TRBV9 and TRBJ2-5; D gene ambiguous. The J call may be wrong; the DNA end is better matched by TRBJ2-1. The CDR3 sequence is 15 residues long. Germline assignment: CDR1 SGDLS and CDR2 YYNGEE. The CDR3 region has the DNA TGTGCCAGCAGCGTAGGTAGTAGCTCCTACAATGAACAGTTCTTC. Amino acids: CASSVGSSSYNEQFF.

This clonotype was recorded a few times. V is TRBV27 and J is TRBJ1-2, with a possible D match to TRBD1 (5 bases). Germline V gene data show CDR1 as MNHEY and CDR2 as SMNVEV (reference sequence). V was shortened by 6 bases and J by 4 bases, with 15 bases between the two germline ends. CDR3 size: 14 residues. CDR3 sequence: CASRPGSDLYGYTF. The CDR3 bases are TGTGCCAGCAGGCCAGGGTCAGATCTCTATGGCTACACCTTC.

This chain connects TRBV3-1 to TRBJ2-4, with D tentatively TRBD2 (5 bases). Germline-derived CDR1 and CDR2 are LGHDT and YNNKEL (reference sequence). The V gene lost 3 bases and the J gene lost 6 bases, with 9 bases spanning the gap. The CDR3 is 13 residues long. CDR3 coding DNA: TGTGCCAGCAGCCAGAGTCGGGGAAACATTCAGTACTTC. This gives the protein CASSQSRGNIQYF.

V is TRBV2 and J is TRBJ1-5, with 7 positions matching TRBD1. Trimming at V came to 7 bases and at J to 5 bases, leaving 8 bases not matched to a gene. Germline values: CDR1 SNHLY, CDR2 FYNNEI. The CDR3 runs 14 residues. This CDR3 reads CASTPGQSYQPQHF. The CDR3 region has the DNA TGTGCCAGCACCCCGGGACAGTCTTATCAGCCCCAGCATTTT.

V and J are TRBV14 and TRBJ2-7, with 9 bases matching TRBD1. The J segment lost 3 bases and the V segment lost 2 bases, leaving 2 bases of the junction unmatched. This CDR3 has 14 amino acids. CDR1 SGHDN and CDR2 FVKESK come from the germline V gene. DNA of the CDR3: TGTGCCAGCAGCCAATGGGACAGGGTCTACGAGCAGTACTTC. Its protein is CASSQWDRVYEQYF.

The chain joins TRBV5-1 to TRBJ1-4, with 8 bases identical to TRBD1. There are 15 residues in the CDR3. The junction had 8 bases not matched to a gene; V was cut back by 2 bases and J by 8 bases. CDR1 is SGHRS, CDR2 YFSETQ, per germline. Here the CDR3 reads CASSFQGAREEKLFF. CDR3 DNA: TGCGCCAGCAGCTTTCAGGGGGCGCGGGAGGAAAAACTGTTTTTT.

The chain links TRBV4-2 to TRBJ2-7; perhaps TRBD2 as D (6 bases). The DNA matches TRBJ2-1 better at its end, which makes the J call doubtful. Germline V gene data show CDR1 as LGHNA and CDR2 as YNFKEQ. This CDR3 contains 14 residues. The CDR3 spells CASSQDGGENEQFF. In nucleotides, the CDR3 is TGTGCCAGCAGCCAAGACGGCGGGGAGAATGAGCAGTTCTTC.

In this sample, this clonotype turned up a few times. The CDR3 loop reads CSVAADRDNSPLHF. In DNA, the CDR3 is TGCAGCGTCGCTGCGGACAGGGATAATTCACCCCTCCACTTT. The V and J genes are TRBV29-1 and TRBJ1-6; 8 nucleotides match TRBD1. Germline CDR1 and CDR2: SQVTM and ANQGSEA. The junction had 6 bases not matched to a gene; V was cut back by 6 bases and J by 5 bases. The CDR3 totals 14 residues.

A remark on this clonotype: At one end the junction does not follow the germline gene, possibly because of a read error. The chain uses TRBV20-1 and TRBJ1-2, with D possibly matching TRBD1 (6 bases). The germline V gene encodes CDR1 DFQATT and CDR2 SNEGSKA (reference sequence). CDR3 length: 16 residues. CDR3 region: CSAAQALGGTNYGYTF. In nucleotides, the CDR3 is TGCAGTGCCGCACAGGCGTTAGGGGGTACTAACTACGGCTACACCTTC.

This clonotype was found a few times. The rearrangement joins TRBV20-1 to TRBJ2-5; D is unclear. The DNA end is a closer match to TRBJ2-1, so the J assignment may be wrong. This CDR3 region has 14 residues. The germline CDR1 and CDR2 sequences are DFQATT and SNEGSKA (reference sequence). CDR3 in DNA: TGCAGTGCTAGAGTAAAAGGGTTATACAATGAGCAGTTCTTC. As protein: CSARVKGLYNEQFF.

The chain has TRBV28 and TRBJ1-4; 7 bases match TRBD1. The germline CDR1 and CDR2 sequences are MDHEN and SYDVKM. V lost 3 bases and J lost 13; bases outside the gene matches: 14. CDR3 length: 15 amino acids. CDR3 residues: CASSFPQAGRGGLFF. The CDR3 nucleotides read TGTGCCAGCAGTTTTCCCCAAGCGGGCAGGGGGGGACTGTTTTTT.

The V gene is TRBV28, the J gene TRBJ2-7; either TRBD1 or TRBD2 may fit D (6 bases each). Germline V gives CDR1 MDHEN, CDR2 SYDVKM. This CDR3 spans 12 amino acids. The CDR3 DNA is TGTGTTTGCGGGGACACCCGCTACGAGCAGTACTTC. The encoded protein is CVCGDTRYEQYF.

The chain carries TRBV20-1 and TRBJ2-5; D unclear. Gene TRBJ2-1 matches the end of the DNA better, so the J call may be wrong. Germline V lookup: CDR1 DFQATT, CDR2 SNEGSKA (reference sequence). This CDR3 comprises 14 residues. The CDR3 is CSASPEVSYNEQFF. The CDR3 DNA reads as TGCAGTGCTAGTCCTGAAGTAAGCTACAATGAGCAGTTCTTC.

The CDR3 DNA follows: TGCAGCCCAATTGGAGGGGACTACAATGAGCAGTTCTTC. Amino acids: CSPIGGDYNEQFF. This chain joins TRBV29-1 and TRBJ2-1; possibly TRBD2 for D (6 bases). V shed 8 bases and J shed 3 bases, with 14 bases lying between them. Germline V gene lookup returns CDR1 SQVTM and CDR2 ANQGSEA. There are 13 residues in the CDR3.

This chain connects TRBV6-6 to TRBJ2-1; D is undetermined. Germline values: CDR1 MNHNY, CDR2 SVGAGI (reference sequence). V was cut by 6 bases and J by 0 bases, with 9 bases left in between. CDR3 size: 14 residues. The CDR3 sequence: CASSLQLSYNEQFF. CDR3 bases: TGTGCCAGCAGCCTACAGCTCTCCTACAATGAGCAGTTCTTC.

J is TRBJ2-5 and V is TRBV5-5, with TRBD2 matching over 9 bases. The CDR3 totals 17 residues. Germline CDR1 and CDR2: SGHKS and YYEKEE (reference sequence). V trimming: 5 bases; J trimming: 4 bases; junction bases outside the gene matches: 15. The CDR3 nucleotides are TGTGCCAGCAGTCGGGAAGGAGCGGGAGGAGGAGGAGAGACCCAGTACTTC. This sequence encodes CASSREGAGGGGETQYF.

This clonotype has ten or more counts. The CDR3 spells CSASPLAEGSYEQYF. The CDR3 coding sequence is TGCAGTGCTAGTCCTTTAGCGGAGGGGTCTTACGAGCAGTACTTC. V usage is TRBV20-1 and J usage is TRBJ2-7; D perhaps matches TRBD2 (6 bases). The CDR3 contains 15 residues. Germline assignment: CDR1 DFQATT and CDR2 SNEGSKA (reference sequence). The V end lost 3 bases, the J end lost 4 bases, and 19 bases lay between the germline ends.

This clonotype appeared a few times. The V and J genes are TRBV5-1 and TRBJ2-5; 13 bases match TRBD2. CDR1 SGHRS and CDR2 YFSETQ come from the germline V gene. With V trimmed by 5 bases and J by 5 bases, 12 bases remained unmatched. CDR3 size: 17 residues. The CDR3 loop is CASRGLAGDITKETQYF. DNA of the CDR3: TGCGCCAGCAGAGGACTAGCGGGGGACATCACCAAGGAGACCCAGTACTTC.

The V and J genes are TRBV6-1 and TRBJ1-4, with 10 bases fitting TRBD1. The ends lost 5 bases at V and 3 bases at J; junction bases unmatched: 6. The CDR3 has 16 amino acids. Germline CDR1 and CDR2: MNHNS and SASEGT. CDR3 in DNA: TGTGCCAGCAGTCAGACAGGGGGCTTCGCTAATGAAAAACTGTTTTTT. This translates into CASSQTGGFANEKLFF.

The rearrangement uses TRBV5-1 and TRBJ2-6, with 9 bases aligning to TRBD2. Per germline, CDR1 SGHRS and CDR2 YFSETQ. This CDR3 region has 19 residues. After removal of 4 bases from V and 0 bases from J, the junction contained 11 bases not matched to a gene. The CDR3 sequence: CASSLGRLAVSSGANVLTF. The DNA for the CDR3 is TGCGCCAGCAGCCTGGGCCGACTAGCGGTATCCTCTGGGGCCAACGTCCTGACTTTC.

The chain combines TRBV20-1 with TRBJ2-1; TRBD2 matches 10 bases. From germline, CDR1 is DFQATT and CDR2 SNEGSKA (reference sequence). The V gene end was trimmed by 3 bases and the J gene end by 1 base; junction bases not matched to a gene: 12. This CDR3 contains 18 residues. CDR3 in DNA: TGCAGTGCTAGTTATAGCGGGGGGACCTTTTCTTCCTACAATGAGCAGTTCTTC. It codes for CSASYSGGTFSSYNEQFF.

V is TRBV7-2 and J is TRBJ2-5; 7 bases match TRBD2. Judging by the DNA end, TRBJ2-1 fits better; the J call may be wrong. The CDR3 covers 16 residues. The germline V gene has CDR1 SGHTA and CDR2 FQGNSA. This chain's CDR3 is CASSLVYSPGGNEQFF. Written as DNA, the CDR3 is TGTGCCAGCAGCTTGGTTTACTCTCCGGGGGGCAATGAGCAGTTCTTC.

The V gene is TRBV20-1, the J gene TRBJ1-2, with TRBD1 matching over 7 bases. CDR3 length: 14 amino acids. Germline lookup yields CDR1 DFQATT and CDR2 SNEGSKA (reference sequence). V shed 4 bases, J shed 2 bases, and the junction held 7 bases outside the gene matches. The CDR3 DNA follows: TGCAGTGCTACCCCGACAGGGTTGAACTATGGCTACACCTTC. Its protein product is CSATPTGLNYGYTF.

This clonotype was seen only a few times. The chain recombines TRBV11-2 with TRBJ2-3, with D unclear. Germline V gene data show CDR1 as SGHAT and CDR2 as FQNNGV. The V gene lost 1 base and the J gene lost 2 bases, with 7 bases spanning the gap. The CDR3 consists of 14 residues. The DNA of the CDR3 is TGTGCCAGCAGCTTAGCATATAACACAGATACGCAGTATTTT. Amino acid sequence: CASSLAYNTDTQYF. The full variable domain, its missing parts supplied by reference TRBV11-2 and TRBJ2-3, is EAGVAQSPRYKIIEKRQSVAFWCNPISGHATLYWYQQILGQGPKLLIQFQNNGVVDDSQLPKDRFSAERLKGVDSTLKIQPAKLEDSAVYLCASSLAYNTDTQYFGPGTRLTVL.

This chain uses TRBV10-3 with TRBJ1-4; perhaps TRBD1 as D (6 bases). CDR1 and CDR2 from the germline V gene are ENHRY and SYGVKD. This CDR3 contains 13 residues. The V and J ends lost 6 bases and 7 bases respectively, with 12 bases between them. CDR3 region: CAIRGGAGEKLFF. The CDR3 DNA follows: TGTGCCATCAGGGGGGGCGCCGGTGAAAAACTGTTTTTT.